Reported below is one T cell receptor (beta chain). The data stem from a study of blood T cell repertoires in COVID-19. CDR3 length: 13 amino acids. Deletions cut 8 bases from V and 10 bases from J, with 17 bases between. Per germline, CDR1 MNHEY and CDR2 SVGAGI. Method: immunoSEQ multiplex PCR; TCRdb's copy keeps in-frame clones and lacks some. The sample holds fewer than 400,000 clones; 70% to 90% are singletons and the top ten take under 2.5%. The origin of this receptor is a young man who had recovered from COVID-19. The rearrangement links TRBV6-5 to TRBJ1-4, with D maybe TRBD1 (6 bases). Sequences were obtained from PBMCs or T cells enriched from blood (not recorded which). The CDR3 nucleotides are TGTGCCAGCGGAAATACAGGGTTCGGAAAACTGTTTTTT. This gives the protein CASGNTGFGKLFF.